A selection of T cell receptor beta chains follows, all from one sample in a study of T cells in Graves' hyperthyroidism and ophthalmopathy. TCRdb passed the multiplex PCR reads through MiXCR, listing each CDR3 protein once. The sample carries approximately 630,000 distinct CDR3 sequences, around 15% recorded once. The sequencing sample was made of blood. These receptors originate from a woman in her 30s with Graves' hyperthyroidism. Both conserved end residues are part of each CDR3. The order of the fields is clone size, V gene, J gene, D gene, CDR3 protein, CDR3 DNA. D genes are given only for firm matches. Expanded clones are given a class, and other clones once, few, many or no size at all.

clone size: many
V gene: TRBV6-2/TRBV6-3
J gene: TRBJ1-5
D gene: -
CDR3 protein: CASRAYVGDQPQHF
CDR3 DNA: TGTGCCAGCAGGGCCTACGTCGGTGATCAGCCCCAGCATTTT

clone size: many
V gene: TRBV20-1
J gene: TRBJ2-5
D gene: TRBD2
CDR3 protein: CSARPLADQETQYF
CDR3 DNA: TGCAGTGCCAGACCCCTAGCGGACCAAGAGACCCAGTACTTC

clone size: -
V gene: TRBV20-1
J gene: TRBJ2-7
D gene: -
CDR3 protein: CSARGRYYEQYF
CDR3 DNA: TGCAGTGCTAGGGGACGGTATTACGAGCAGTACTTC

clone size: many
V gene: TRBV30
J gene: TRBJ2-1
D gene: TRBD1
CDR3 protein: CAWDRGPYNEQFF
CDR3 DNA: TGTGCCTGGGACAGGGGCCCCTACAATGAGCAGTTCTTC

clone size: many
V gene: TRBV6-1
J gene: TRBJ2-2
D gene: TRBD1
CDR3 protein: CASSWDRGRTGELFF
CDR3 DNA: TGTGCCAGCAGTTGGGACAGGGGGCGCACCGGGGAGCTGTTTTTT

clone size: -
V gene: TRBV27
J gene: TRBJ2-2
D gene: TRBD1
CDR3 protein: CASSDGTGVISGELFF
CDR3 DNA: TGTGCCAGCAGTGACGGGACAGGGGTAATCTCCGGGGAGCTGTTTTTT

clone size: -
V gene: TRBV15
J gene: TRBJ2-1
D gene: TRBD1
CDR3 protein: CATSSSGQSEQFF
CDR3 DNA: TGTGCCACCAGCTCATCGGGACAGAGTGAGCAGTTCTTC

clone size: few
V gene: TRBV20-1
J gene: TRBJ2-3
D gene: TRBD2
CDR3 protein: CSAWTSGVDTQYF
CDR3 DNA: TGCAGTGCTTGGACTAGCGGTGTGGATACGCAGTATTTT

clone size: many
V gene: TRBV12-3/TRBV12-4
J gene: TRBJ2-7
D gene: TRBD2
CDR3 protein: CASSSAGTSGNYEQYF
CDR3 DNA: TGTGCCAGCAGTTCCGCGGGGACTAGCGGGAACTACGAGCAGTACTTC

clone size: many
V gene: TRBV27
J gene: TRBJ1-2
D gene: TRBD1
CDR3 protein: CASSSRTGTPVYGYTF
CDR3 DNA: TGTGCCAGCAGTTCCAGGACAGGAACACCTGTCTATGGCTACACCTTC

clone size: -
V gene: TRBV29-1
J gene: TRBJ2-7
D gene: -
CDR3 protein: CSVAGGEEQYF
CDR3 DNA: TGCAGCGTCGCTGGGGGAGAGGAGCAGTACTTC

clone size: few
V gene: TRBV19
J gene: TRBJ2-5
D gene: TRBD1
CDR3 protein: CASRDWTGGQETQYF
CDR3 DNA: TGTGCCAGTAGGGATTGGACAGGGGGCCAAGAGACCCAGTACTTC

clone size: few
V gene: TRBV6-1
J gene: TRBJ2-5
D gene: TRBD2
CDR3 protein: CASRRGLAETRYF
CDR3 DNA: TGTGCCAGCAGACGCGGACTAGCCGAGACCCGGTACTTC

clone size: many
V gene: TRBV7-7
J gene: TRBJ2-3
D gene: -
CDR3 protein: CASSPQGNTDTQYF
CDR3 DNA: TGTGCTAGCAGCCCACAGGGAAACACAGATACGCAGTATTTT

clone size: -
V gene: TRBV18
J gene: TRBJ2-1
D gene: TRBD2
CDR3 protein: CASSRTSGTFYNERFF
CDR3 DNA: TGTGCCAGCTCACGGACTAGCGGGACTTTCTACAATGAGCGGTTCTTC

clone size: -
V gene: TRBV20-1
J gene: TRBJ2-5
D gene: TRBD2
CDR3 protein: CSARDQREAQETQYF
CDR3 DNA: TGCAGTGCTAGAGACCAGCGGGAGGCTCAAGAGACCCAGTACTTC

clone size: few
V gene: TRBV19
J gene: TRBJ1-5
D gene: -
CDR3 protein: CASSIGPGGGGLNQPQHF
CDR3 DNA: TGTGCCAGTAGTATAGGTCCCGGCGGGGGAGGCCTAAATCAGCCCCAGCATTTT

clone size: -
V gene: TRBV20-1
J gene: TRBJ2-3
D gene: -
CDR3 protein: CSARDPGGLGADTQYF
CDR3 DNA: TGCAGTGCTAGAGATCCTGGAGGGCTAGGGGCAGATACGCAGTATTTT

clone size: many
V gene: TRBV19
J gene: TRBJ1-5
D gene: TRBD1
CDR3 protein: CASTKDRVANQPQHF
CDR3 DNA: TGTGCCAGTACCAAAGACAGGGTTGCCAATCAGCCCCAGCATTTT

clone size: few
V gene: TRBV6-5
J gene: TRBJ2-1
D gene: -
CDR3 protein: CASSYSVSGADDGFVQFF
CDR3 DNA: TGTGCCAGCAGTTACTCGGTAAGCGGAGCTGATGACGGTTTTGTGCAGTTCTTC

clone size: many
V gene: TRBV12-3/TRBV12-4
J gene: TRBJ2-3
D gene: -
CDR3 protein: CASSSPQGTDTQYF
CDR3 DNA: TGTGCCAGCAGTTCCCCCCAGGGCACAGATACGCAGTATTTT

clone size: many
V gene: TRBV7-3
J gene: TRBJ2-3
D gene: -
CDR3 protein: CASSLMGPRDTQYF
CDR3 DNA: TGTGCCAGCAGCTTAATGGGTCCCAGAGATACGCAGTATTTT

clone size: few
V gene: TRBV29-1
J gene: TRBJ1-5
D gene: -
CDR3 protein: CSVLGDSNQPQHF
CDR3 DNA: TGCAGCGTTCTAGGGGATAGCAATCAGCCCCAGCATTTT

clone size: -
V gene: TRBV4-3
J gene: TRBJ2-1
D gene: -
CDR3 protein: CASSQEGREQFF
CDR3 DNA: TGCGCCAGCAGCCAAGAGGGGCGGGAGCAGTTCTTC

clone size: many
V gene: TRBV2
J gene: TRBJ1-5
D gene: -
CDR3 protein: CASSPGKGSNQPQHF
CDR3 DNA: TGTGCCAGCAGTCCAGGGAAGGGTAGCAATCAGCCCCAGCATTTT

clone size: many
V gene: TRBV2
J gene: TRBJ2-7
D gene: -
CDR3 protein: CASTEGAEQYF
CDR3 DNA: TGTGCCAGCACTGAGGGCGCCGAGCAGTACTTC

clone size: few
V gene: TRBV6-2/TRBV6-3
J gene: TRBJ1-1
D gene: -
CDR3 protein: CASSYQGPQFMNTEAFF
CDR3 DNA: TGTGCCAGCAGTTACCAAGGGCCACAGTTCATGAACACTGAAGCTTTCTTT

clone size: few
V gene: TRBV19
J gene: TRBJ1-5
D gene: -
CDR3 protein: CASRLTSGPGQPQHF
CDR3 DNA: TGTGCCAGTAGACTCACCTCGGGGCCCGGTCAGCCCCAGCATTTT

clone size: few
V gene: TRBV24-1
J gene: TRBJ2-1
D gene: TRBD1
CDR3 protein: CATSKGTAIPGTQQFF
CDR3 DNA: TGTGCCACCAGTAAAGGGACAGCTATCCCCGGGACCCAGCAGTTCTTC

clone size: -
V gene: TRBV6-1
J gene: TRBJ2-7
D gene: TRBD2
CDR3 protein: CASSSQLAGGYEQYF
CDR3 DNA: TGTGCCAGCAGCTCCCAACTAGCGGGTGGGTACGAGCAGTACTTC

clone size: many
V gene: TRBV30
J gene: TRBJ1-1
D gene: -
CDR3 protein: CAWSATLYLQGGAFF
CDR3 DNA: TGTGCCTGGAGCGCGACCCTATACCTCCAAGGGGGAGCTTTCTTT

clone size: many
V gene: TRBV28
J gene: TRBJ2-7
D gene: -
CDR3 protein: CASKRALLYEQYF
CDR3 DNA: TGTGCCAGCAAGAGAGCGCTCTTGTACGAGCAGTACTTC

clone size: many
V gene: TRBV29-1
J gene: TRBJ2-2
D gene: -
CDR3 protein: CSVVGMSGATGELFF
CDR3 DNA: TGCAGCGTTGTGGGAATGTCAGGGGCCACCGGGGAGCTGTTTTTT

clone size: -
V gene: TRBV7-8
J gene: TRBJ1-2
D gene: -
CDR3 protein: CASSLTAGGIYGYTF
CDR3 DNA: TGTGCCAGCAGCTTAACTGCCGGGGGGATCTATGGCTACACCTTC

clone size: -
V gene: TRBV27
J gene: TRBJ2-6
D gene: -
CDR3 protein: CATAGAGANVLTF
CDR3 DNA: TGTGCCACGGCCGGGGCTGGGGCCAACGTCCTGACTTTC

clone size: -
V gene: TRBV19
J gene: TRBJ1-5
D gene: TRBD1
CDR3 protein: CASSIGPGGGNQPQHF
CDR3 DNA: TGTGCCAGTAGTATAGGCCCAGGGGGCGGCAATCAGCCCCAGCATTTT

clone size: many
V gene: TRBV6-1
J gene: TRBJ2-3
D gene: TRBD2
CDR3 protein: CASSSSSGRAGFPDTQYF
CDR3 DNA: TGTGCCAGCAGTTCTTCTAGCGGGAGGGCCGGGTTTCCAGATACGCAGTATTTT

clone size: -
V gene: TRBV2
J gene: TRBJ2-5
D gene: TRBD2
CDR3 protein: CASSEILASGRYQETQYF
CDR3 DNA: TGTGCCAGCAGTGAAATTCTGGCTAGCGGGAGGTACCAAGAGACCCAGTACTTC

clone size: many
V gene: TRBV20-1
J gene: TRBJ2-5
D gene: TRBD2
CDR3 protein: CSCERGGSTEETQYF
CDR3 DNA: TGCAGTTGTGAGCGGGGCGGGAGCACGGAAGAGACCCAGTACTTC

clone size: many
V gene: TRBV29-1
J gene: TRBJ2-5
D gene: TRBD2
CDR3 protein: CSVGTSGRTKTQYF
CDR3 DNA: TGCAGCGTTGGGACTAGCGGGAGAACGAAGACCCAGTACTTC

clone size: -
V gene: TRBV7-9
J gene: TRBJ2-1
D gene: TRBD2
CDR3 protein: CASSFSVVPGGTYNEQFF
CDR3 DNA: TGTGCCAGCAGCTTCTCCGTGGTCCCGGGGGGGACCTACAATGAGCAGTTCTTC

clone size: few
V gene: TRBV29-1
J gene: TRBJ2-3
D gene: -
CDR3 protein: CSVGDRLVEDTQYF
CDR3 DNA: TGCAGCGTCGGCGACCGCCTCGTAGAGGATACGCAGTATTTT

clone size: many
V gene: TRBV29-1
J gene: TRBJ1-1
D gene: -
CDR3 protein: CSVGQNTEAFF
CDR3 DNA: TGCAGCGTTGGGCAGAACACTGAAGCTTTCTTT

clone size: many
V gene: TRBV20-1
J gene: TRBJ2-1
D gene: TRBD1
CDR3 protein: CSARDSGTGDNEQFF
CDR3 DNA: TGCAGTGCTAGAGATTCCGGGACAGGGGACAATGAGCAGTTCTTC

clone size: many
V gene: TRBV5-1
J gene: TRBJ2-2
D gene: TRBD2
CDR3 protein: CASRPSGGNTGELFF
CDR3 DNA: TGCGCCAGCCGCCCTAGCGGGGGCAACACCGGGGAGCTGTTTTTT

clone size: many
V gene: TRBV12-3/TRBV12-4
J gene: TRBJ2-3
D gene: -
CDR3 protein: CASRPMDFDTQYF
CDR3 DNA: TGTGCCAGCAGGCCCATGGACTTTGATACGCAGTATTTT

clone size: many
V gene: TRBV6-1
J gene: TRBJ2-1
D gene: TRBD2
CDR3 protein: CASSSSSGKYNEQFF
CDR3 DNA: TGTGCCAGCAGTTCCTCTAGCGGGAAATACAATGAGCAGTTCTTC

clone size: -
V gene: TRBV30
J gene: TRBJ1-3
D gene: TRBD1
CDR3 protein: CAWSKTGEGNTIYF
CDR3 DNA: TGTGCCTGGAGTAAGACAGGGGAAGGAAACACCATATATTTT

clone size: few
V gene: TRBV20-1
J gene: TRBJ2-1
D gene: TRBD2
CDR3 protein: CSATTSGRYNEQFF
CDR3 DNA: TGCAGTGCTACGACTAGCGGGAGGTACAATGAGCAGTTCTTC

clone size: -
V gene: TRBV5-4
J gene: TRBJ2-7
D gene: TRBD2
CDR3 protein: CASSLAPSGSSYEQYF
CDR3 DNA: TGTGCCAGCAGCTTGGCGCCCAGCGGGAGCTCCTACGAGCAGTACTTC

clone size: many
V gene: TRBV7-3
J gene: TRBJ2-1
D gene: TRBD1
CDR3 protein: CASSRTGLDNEQFF
CDR3 DNA: TGTGCCAGCAGCAGGACAGGGTTAGACAATGAGCAGTTCTTC

clone size: many
V gene: TRBV7-9
J gene: TRBJ2-1
D gene: TRBD2
CDR3 protein: CASSSTSGRAGRSYNEQFF
CDR3 DNA: TGTGCCAGCAGCTCAACTAGCGGGAGGGCCGGTCGCTCCTACAATGAGCAGTTCTTC

clone size: -
V gene: TRBV5-1
J gene: TRBJ2-3
D gene: -
CDR3 protein: CASSSNPQADTQYF
CDR3 DNA: TGCGCCAGCAGCTCAAACCCCCAGGCAGATACGCAGTATTTT

clone size: many
V gene: TRBV20-1
J gene: TRBJ2-5
D gene: -
CDR3 protein: CSARGGRKQETQYF
CDR3 DNA: TGCAGTGCTAGAGGGGGGCGTAAGCAAGAGACCCAGTACTTC

clone size: few
V gene: TRBV6-1
J gene: TRBJ2-3
D gene: -
CDR3 protein: CASSANSGGAGTDTQYF
CDR3 DNA: TGTGCCAGCAGCGCTAACTCCGGGGGCGCGGGGACAGATACGCAGTATTTT

clone size: many
V gene: TRBV20-1
J gene: TRBJ2-7
D gene: TRBD2
CDR3 protein: CSAASHGLAGYEQYF
CDR3 DNA: TGCAGTGCTGCTTCGCACGGACTAGCGGGCTACGAGCAGTACTTC

clone size: few
V gene: TRBV27
J gene: TRBJ2-2
D gene: TRBD2
CDR3 protein: CASSLAGVHGELFF
CDR3 DNA: TGTGCCAGCAGTTTAGCGGGAGTTCACGGGGAGCTGTTTTTT

clone size: few
V gene: TRBV29-1
J gene: TRBJ2-3
D gene: -
CDR3 protein: CSGDSSTDTQYF
CDR3 DNA: TGCAGCGGTGACTCTAGCACAGATACGCAGTATTTT

clone size: many
V gene: TRBV7-6
J gene: TRBJ2-2
D gene: -
CDR3 protein: CASSLDLDTGELFF
CDR3 DNA: TGTGCCAGCAGCCTGGACTTGGACACCGGGGAGCTGTTTTTT